This TCR beta chain was captured by sequencing in a study of radiation and T cells in renal cell carcinoma. Study observations and caveats: Top tumor clonotypes rose in blood 2 weeks post-radiation, then contracted.

Some clones are missing from TCRdb's copy, which holds only in-frame ones; the method was immunoSEQ multiplex PCR. The sample contains approximately 150,000 clones, 80% to 90% of which appear only once. Regarding time point: blood 4 weeks post-SBRT, at nephrectomy. Described treatment: 15 Gy SBRT to primary tumor, nephrectomy 4 weeks later. Serial blood draws occurred at baseline and 2 and 4 weeks post-SBRT. Trimming stripped 0 bases from V and 1 base from J, with 6 bases between. Germline CDR1 and CDR2: MNHNS and SASEGT. This CDR3 has 14 residues. Note on this clone: The antigen is not known.

This rearrangement joins TRBV6-1 to TRBJ1-1; D is uncertain. This specimen was blood, taken from a patient whose treatment included radiotherapy and nephrectomy. This TCR derives from a woman aged 45-59 years with renal cell carcinoma. The DNA of the CDR3 is TGTGCCAGCAGTGAAGCCCCAGGGAACACTGAAGCTTTCTTT. Amino acids: CASSEAPGNTEAFF.